The following is a T cell receptor beta chain sequence with its context. Use of 60 Vbeta and 13 Jbeta primers characterized the PCR. Libraries were prepared by immunoSEQ multiplex PCR; TCRdb keeps only in-frame clonotypes and omits some of them. Of around 120,000 clones in the sample, 65% to 90% were seen once. The data were obtained in a study of cytomegalovirus exposure and HLA in healthy donors. The germline gives CDR1 GTSNPN, CDR2 SVGIG (reference sequence). J lost 6 bases, V lost 0 bases, and 13 bases had no gene match. This CDR3 comprises 16 residues. The sequenced material came from PBMCs. The TCR was taken from a girl aged 2-10 years in good health and CMV-seronegative. V is TRBV30 and J is TRBJ2-7; 8 nucleotides align to TRBD2. The CDR3 loop reads CAWSVSGASRVSEQYF. Here the CDR3 DNA reads TGTGCCTGGAGTGTTAGCGGGGCCTCCCGGGTGAGCGAGCAGTACTTC.